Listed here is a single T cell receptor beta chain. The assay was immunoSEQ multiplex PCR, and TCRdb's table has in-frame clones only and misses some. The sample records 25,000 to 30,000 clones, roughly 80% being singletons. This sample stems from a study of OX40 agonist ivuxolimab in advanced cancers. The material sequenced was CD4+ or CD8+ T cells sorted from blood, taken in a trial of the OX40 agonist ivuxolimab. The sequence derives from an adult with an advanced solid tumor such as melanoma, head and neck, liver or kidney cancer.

The CDR3 reads CASSLRVYEQYF. The CDR3 nucleotides read TGTGCCAGCAGCTTACGAGTTTACGAGCAGTACTTC. This chain connects TRBV11-3 to TRBJ2-7; unclear D gene. The V end was cut by 2 bases, the J end by 4 bases, with 6 bases between. Germline V CDR1 and CDR2: SGHNT, YENEEA. The CDR3 has 12 residues.